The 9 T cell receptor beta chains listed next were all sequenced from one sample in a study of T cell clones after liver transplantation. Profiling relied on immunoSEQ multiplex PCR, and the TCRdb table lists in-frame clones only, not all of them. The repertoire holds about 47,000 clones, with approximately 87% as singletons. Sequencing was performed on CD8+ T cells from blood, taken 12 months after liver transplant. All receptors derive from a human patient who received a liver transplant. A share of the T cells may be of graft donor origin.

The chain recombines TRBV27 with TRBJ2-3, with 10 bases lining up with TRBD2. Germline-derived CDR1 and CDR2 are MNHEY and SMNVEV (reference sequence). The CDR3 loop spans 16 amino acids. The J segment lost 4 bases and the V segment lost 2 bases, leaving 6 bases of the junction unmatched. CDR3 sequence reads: CASSLGSGRVADTQYF. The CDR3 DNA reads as TGTGCCAGCAGTTTAGGGAGCGGGAGGGTTGCAGATACGCAGTATTTT.

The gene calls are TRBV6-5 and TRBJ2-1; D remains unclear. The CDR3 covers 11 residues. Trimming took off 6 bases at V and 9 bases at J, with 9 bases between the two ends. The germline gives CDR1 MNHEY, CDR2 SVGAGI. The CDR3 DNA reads TGTGCCAGCAGCCGCGGTGGTGAGCAGTTCTTC. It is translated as CASSRGGEQFF.

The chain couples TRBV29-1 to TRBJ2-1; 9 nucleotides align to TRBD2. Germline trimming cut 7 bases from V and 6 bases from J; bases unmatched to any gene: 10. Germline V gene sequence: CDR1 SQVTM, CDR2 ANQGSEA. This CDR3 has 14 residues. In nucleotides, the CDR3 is TGCAGCGCCCTAGGGCTAGCGGGACTCAATGAGCAGTTCTTC. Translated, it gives CSALGLAGLNEQFF.

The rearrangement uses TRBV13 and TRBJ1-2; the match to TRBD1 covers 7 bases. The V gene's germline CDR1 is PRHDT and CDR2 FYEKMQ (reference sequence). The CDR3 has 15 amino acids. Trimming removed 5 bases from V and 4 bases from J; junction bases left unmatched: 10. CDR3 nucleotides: TGTGCCAGCAGCCCTCGGGACAGCCCCTTCTATGGCTACACCTTC. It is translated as CASSPRDSPFYGYTF.

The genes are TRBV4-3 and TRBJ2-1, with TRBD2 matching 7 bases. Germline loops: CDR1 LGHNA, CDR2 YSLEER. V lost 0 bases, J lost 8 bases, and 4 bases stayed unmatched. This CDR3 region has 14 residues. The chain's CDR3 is CASSQEIGRDEQFF. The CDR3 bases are TGCGCCAGCAGCCAAGAGATAGGGAGGGATGAGCAGTTCTTC.

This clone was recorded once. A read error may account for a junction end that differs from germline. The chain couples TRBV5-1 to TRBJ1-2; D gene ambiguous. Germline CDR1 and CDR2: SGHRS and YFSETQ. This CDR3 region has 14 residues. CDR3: CASSITGYITGYTF. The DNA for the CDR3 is TGTGCCAGCAGTATCACGGGCTACATTACCGGCTACACCTTC.

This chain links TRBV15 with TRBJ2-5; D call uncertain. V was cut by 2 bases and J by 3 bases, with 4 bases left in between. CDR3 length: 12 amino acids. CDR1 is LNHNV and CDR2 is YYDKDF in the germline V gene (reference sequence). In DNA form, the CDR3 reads TGTGCCACCAGCAGAAATAAAGAGACCCAGTACTTC. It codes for CATSRNKETQYF.

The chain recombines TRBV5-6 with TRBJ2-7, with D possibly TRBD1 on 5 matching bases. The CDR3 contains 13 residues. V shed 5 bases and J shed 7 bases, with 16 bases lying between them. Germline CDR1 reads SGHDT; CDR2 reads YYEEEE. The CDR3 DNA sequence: TGTGCCAGCAGTCCCGTTCTAGGGGCTGAGCAGTACTTC. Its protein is CASSPVLGAEQYF.

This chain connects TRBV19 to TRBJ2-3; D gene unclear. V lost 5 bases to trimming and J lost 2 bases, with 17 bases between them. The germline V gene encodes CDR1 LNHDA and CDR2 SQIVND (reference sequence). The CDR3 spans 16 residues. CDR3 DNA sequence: TGTGCCAGTAGTCCCATCCCAGGACCAGCCACAGATACGCAGTATTTT. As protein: CASSPIPGPATDTQYF.